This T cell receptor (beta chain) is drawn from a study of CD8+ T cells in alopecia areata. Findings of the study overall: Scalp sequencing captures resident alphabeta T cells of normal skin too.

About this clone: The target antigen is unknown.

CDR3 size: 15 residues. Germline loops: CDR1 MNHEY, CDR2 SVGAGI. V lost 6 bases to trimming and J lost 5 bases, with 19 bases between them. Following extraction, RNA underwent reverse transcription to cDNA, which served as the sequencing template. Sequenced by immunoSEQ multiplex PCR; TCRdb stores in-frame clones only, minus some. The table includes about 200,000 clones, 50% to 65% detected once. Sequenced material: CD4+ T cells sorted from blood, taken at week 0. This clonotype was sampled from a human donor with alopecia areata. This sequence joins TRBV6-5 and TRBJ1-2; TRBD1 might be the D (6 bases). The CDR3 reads CASRNTGKAVYGYTF. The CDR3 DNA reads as TGTGCCAGCAGAAATACAGGGAAGGCGGTTTATGGCTACACCTTC.